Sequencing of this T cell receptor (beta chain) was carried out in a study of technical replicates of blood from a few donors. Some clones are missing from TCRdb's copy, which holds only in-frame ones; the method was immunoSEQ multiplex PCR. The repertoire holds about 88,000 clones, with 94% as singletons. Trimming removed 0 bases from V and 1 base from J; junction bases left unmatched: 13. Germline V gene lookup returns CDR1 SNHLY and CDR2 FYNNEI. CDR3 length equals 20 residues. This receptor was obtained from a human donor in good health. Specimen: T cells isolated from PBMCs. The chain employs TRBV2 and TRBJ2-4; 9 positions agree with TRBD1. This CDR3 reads CASSEARGTGSVWAKNIQYF. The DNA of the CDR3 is TGTGCCAGCAGTGAAGCGCGGGGGACAGGGAGTGTCTGGGCCAAAAACATTCAGTACTTC.